One and the same sample provided the 14 T cell receptor beta chains below, sequenced in a study of cytomegalovirus exposure and HLA in healthy donors. This table comes from immunoSEQ multiplex PCR, and its TCRdb copy is limited to in-frame clones, with some not included. Seen here are more than 140,000 clones, about 89% observed once, and the top ten hold 3% to 3.5%. Input material: PBMCs. The source is a young woman in good health and CMV-seropositive.

The chain couples TRBV5-4 to TRBJ1-2; TRBD1 agrees at 9 bases. The CDR3 has 14 amino acids. Germline-derived CDR1 and CDR2 are SGHNT and YYREEE (reference sequence). V shed 8 bases and J 9 bases; nucleotides not matched to a gene: 14. As DNA, the CDR3 is TGTGCCAGTACTCCTGGACAGGGGCTTTTTAGCTACACCTTC. Translated: CASTPGQGLFSYTF.

The rearrangement joins TRBV9 to TRBJ2-3; 9 bases match TRBD1. The CDR3 is made up of 16 amino acids. V dropped 0 bases and J dropped 2; count of bases not matched to a gene: 4. CDR1 is SGDLS, CDR2 YYNGEE, per germline. The CDR3 loop is CASSVGGQGNTDTQYF. CDR3 in DNA: TGTGCCAGCAGCGTAGGGGGACAGGGAAACACAGATACGCAGTATTTT.

This chain links TRBV5-1 with TRBJ1-3; possibly TRBD1 for D (6 bases). CDR3 length equals 14 residues. Per germline, CDR1 SGHRS and CDR2 YFSETQ. V dropped 4 bases and J dropped 4 bases, with 12 bases sitting between them. Written as DNA, the CDR3 is TGCGCCAGCAGCGAGGACAGAAAAGGAAACACCATATATTTT. It translates to CASSEDRKGNTIYF.

The V gene is TRBV11-2, the J gene TRBJ1-4; no firm D call. Trimming left V 0 bases short and J 10 bases short, with 9 bases between. Germline V gives CDR1 SGHAT, CDR2 FQNNGV. The CDR3 totals 13 residues. CDR3 sequence (DNA): TGTGCCAGCAGCTTAGATCGGGGAGGAAAACTGTTTTTT. Its protein is CASSLDRGGKLFF.

The genes are TRBV30 and TRBJ2-7; TRBD2 aligns across 10 bases. The V gene end was trimmed by 5 bases and the J gene end by 6 bases; junction bases not matched to a gene: 7. CDR3 length: 13 residues. From germline, CDR1 is GTSNPN and CDR2 SVGIG (reference sequence). The CDR3 is CAWEAGGVGEQYF. Written as DNA, the CDR3 is TGTGCCTGGGAAGCGGGAGGGGTGGGCGAGCAGTACTTC.

In DNA form, the CDR3 reads TGTGCCAGCAGTATCCGTGGGACTAGCACAACCCTAGCCAAAAACATTCAGTACTTC. Its translation: CASSIRGTSTTLAKNIQYF. The genes are TRBV27 and TRBJ2-4, with 9 bases identical to TRBD2. With V trimmed by 5 bases and J by 0 bases, 14 bases remained unmatched. CDR1 is MNHEY and CDR2 is SMNVEV in the germline V gene (reference sequence). CDR3 length: 19 amino acids.

The chain links TRBV6-5 to TRBJ2-7; 8 nucleotides line up with TRBD1. The junction had 5 bases not matched to a gene; V was cut back by 5 bases and J by 5 bases. The CDR3 loop spans 13 amino acids. CDR1 and CDR2 from the germline V gene are MNHEY and SVGAGI. The CDR3 reads CASSEPTGDEQYF. In DNA, the CDR3 is TGTGCCAGCAGTGAGCCGACAGGGGACGAGCAGTACTTC.

The chain is built from TRBV10-3 and TRBJ1-2, with unresolved D. Between the trimmed V and J ends, which lost 10 bases and 8 bases, there was a span of 20 bases. Germline loops: CDR1 ENHRY, CDR2 SYGVKD. This CDR3 is 13 amino acids long. CDR3 amino acids: CATERGGPTGYTF. The CDR3 DNA follows: TGTGCCACCGAGCGGGGAGGACCGACGGGCTACACCTTC.

This chain connects TRBV11-2 to TRBJ2-7, with 10 bases matching TRBD2. CDR3 length: 14 amino acids. Germline V gene lookup returns CDR1 SGHAT and CDR2 FQNNGV. Trimming at V came to 5 bases and at J to 0 bases, leaving 1 base not matched to a gene. The CDR3 spells CASSVAGGSYEQYF. For the CDR3, the DNA is TGTGCCAGCAGCGTAGCGGGAGGCTCCTACGAGCAGTACTTC.

The chain uses TRBV6-5 and TRBJ1-2; 9 bases align to TRBD1. V dropped 6 bases and J dropped 14; count of bases not matched to a gene: 7. The CDR3 extends over 11 amino acids. CDR1 and CDR2 from the germline V gene are MNHEY and SVGAGI. The chain's CDR3 is CASRDRGMWTF. CDR3 bases: TGTGCCAGCAGGGACAGGGGTATGTGGACCTTC.

The J gene is TRBJ2-1, the V gene TRBV5-4; D is perhaps TRBD2 (6 bases). CDR1 is SGHNT and CDR2 is YYREEE in the germline V gene (reference sequence). The V end was cut by 4 bases, the J end by 9 bases, with 17 bases between. The CDR3 runs 14 residues. CDR3 amino acids: CASSPEQRRVEQFF. CDR3 bases: TGTGCCAGCAGCCCAGAGCAAAGGAGGGTTGAGCAGTTCTTC.

The chain couples TRBV6-1 to TRBJ1-1, with 10 bases fitting TRBD1. J lost 4 bases, V lost 7 bases, and 6 bases had no gene match. The CDR3 spans 14 residues. Germline values: CDR1 MNHNS, CDR2 SASEGT. The CDR3 nucleotides are TGTGCCAGCAACGGTAGACAGGGGGCCACTGAAGCTTTCTTT. Translation: CASNGRQGATEAFF.

The chain has TRBV2 and TRBJ2-3; 8 nucleotides align to TRBD2. CDR3 length: 13 amino acids. Germline V gene sequence: CDR1 SNHLY, CDR2 FYNNEI. The ends lost 10 bases at V and 2 bases at J; junction bases unmatched: 5. CDR3 nucleotide sequence: TGTGCCATACGGGGGGGCATCACAGATACGCAGTATTTT. This sequence encodes CAIRGGITDTQYF.

The chain employs TRBV7-9 and TRBJ2-7; D remains ambiguous. The V and J ends lost 2 bases and 0 bases respectively, with 8 bases between them. Germline assignment: CDR1 SEHNR and CDR2 FQNEAQ (reference sequence). The CDR3 has 14 amino acids. CDR3 sequence (DNA): TGTGCCAGCAGCTTACGAGGTTACTCCTACGAGCAGTACTTC. Translated, it gives CASSLRGYSYEQYF.